These 7 T cell receptor beta chains originate from one sample sequenced in a study of radiation and T cells in renal cell carcinoma. The repertoire was sequenced with immunoSEQ multiplex PCR; TCRdb's copy has only in-frame clones and lacks some. The sample lists 45,000 to 65,000 clones, just under 80% occurring once. As for time point: baseline pretreatment blood. Treatment given: 15 Gy SBRT to primary tumor, nephrectomy 4 weeks later. The material was blood, obtained from a patient whose treatment included radiotherapy and nephrectomy. These receptors came from a man in his sixties with renal cell carcinoma.

This rearrangement joins TRBV19 to TRBJ1-2; D unclear. Germline V gives CDR1 LNHDA, CDR2 SQIVND (reference sequence). V was pared by 3 bases and J by 4 bases, with 9 bases between. This CDR3 is built from 13 residues. The CDR3 sequence is CASSIGQVYGYTF. The DNA for the CDR3 is TGTGCCAGTAGTATCGGCCAGGTCTATGGCTACACCTTC.

The rearrangement links TRBV7-2 to TRBJ2-3, with 8 nucleotides matching TRBD2. Germline lookup yields CDR1 SGHTA and CDR2 FQGNSA. The ends lost 1 base at V and 4 bases at J; junction bases unmatched: 13. CDR3 size: 18 residues. CDR3 in DNA: TGTGCCAGCAGCTTAGTAGTTGGTAGCGGGAACTACGCAGATACGCAGTATTTT. This translates into CASSLVVGSGNYADTQYF.

On this clone itself: An end of the junction differs from the germline gene, which may be a read error. The sample contains more than one DNA sequence encoding this CDR3. The rearrangement links TRBV7-2 to TRBJ2-3; 12 bases are a match to TRBD2. Germline-derived CDR1 and CDR2 are SGHTA and FQGNSA. The CDR3 consists of 15 residues. The CDR3 nucleotides read TGTGCCAGCAGCCTAGCGGGGGGGAGCACAGATACGCAGTATTTT. It is translated as CASSLAGGSTDTQYF.

This clone was seen only once. The chain carries TRBV20-1 and TRBJ2-5; D is ambiguous. V lost 7 bases, J lost 1 base, and 7 bases lay in between. The CDR3 has 11 amino acids. Germline V gene sequence: CDR1 DFQATT, CDR2 SNEGSKA (reference sequence). Here the CDR3 reads CSGLIQETQYF. DNA for the CDR3: TGCAGTGGCTTAATCCAAGAGACCCAGTACTTC.

This chain connects TRBV10-2 to TRBJ2-3; either TRBD1 or TRBD2 may fit D (5 bases each). Trimming took 1 base from V and 1 from J, leaving 6 bases between them. Per germline, CDR1 WSHSY and CDR2 SAAADI. The CDR3 is 14 residues long. CDR3 sequence: CASSELGGTDTQYF. CDR3 DNA: TGCGCCAGCAGTGAGTTGGGGGGCACAGATACGCAGTATTTT.

The V and J genes are TRBV15 and TRBJ2-1; D is perhaps TRBD1 or TRBD2 (5 bases each). V lost 0 bases and J 10 bases, leaving 16 bases between the germline ends. CDR3 size: 15 residues. Per germline, CDR1 LNHNV and CDR2 YYDKDF (reference sequence). The DNA for the CDR3 is TGTGCCACCAGCAGAGATAATGCCGGGGCAAGGGAGCAGTTCTTC. Residues: CATSRDNAGAREQFF.

This clone was picked up one time. The chain uses TRBV7-2 and TRBJ1-1, with a tentative D call TRBD1 (5 bases). CDR1 and CDR2 from the germline V gene are SGHTA and FQGNSA. The CDR3 loop spans 14 amino acids. The V and J ends lost 2 bases and 2 bases respectively, with 9 bases between them. CDR3 amino acids: CASSLKGPNTEAFF. As DNA, the CDR3 is TGTGCCAGCAGCTTAAAGGGGCCAAACACTGAAGCTTTCTTT. Together with reference TRBV7-2 and TRBJ1-1, the CDR3 gives the full variable domain: GAGVSQSPSNKVTEKGKDVELRCDPISGHTALYWYRQSLGQGLEFLIYFQGNSAPDKSGLPSDRFSAERTGGSVSTLTIQRTQQEDSAVYLCASSLKGPNTEAFFGQGTRLTVV.